This note documents a single TCR beta chain sequence. The sample comes from a study of blood T cell repertoires in COVID-19. At the level of the study: T cells, B-cell-depleted T cells, or PBMCs supplied cDNA or gDNA.

Germline loops: CDR1 LNHDA, CDR2 SQIVND (reference sequence). The CDR3 has 13 residues. Trimming removed 3 bases at V and 7 bases at J, with 10 bases between. As originally analysed: Amplification with reference gene primers provided the estimates of nucleated cell counts. Clones were sequenced by immunoSEQ multiplex PCR, and TCRdb holds only the in-frame ones, with some missing. From that table come the V and J calls and clone size; the DNA was used to work out D and trimming. Of 90,000 to 120,000 clones in the sample, about 79% were seen once. The chain joins TRBV19 to TRBJ1-5; TRBD1 might be the D (5 bases). The sequencing sample was made of peripheral blood. This TCR was recovered from a woman aged 80 or older with active or convalescent COVID-19. CDR3 nucleotides: TGTGCCAGTAGTATCCCAGGGCTCCAGCCCCAGCATTTT. Amino acids: CASSIPGLQPQHF. Using reference TRBV19 and TRBJ1-5 for the parts outside the CDR3, the full variable domain is DGGITQSPKYLFRKEGQNVTLSCEQNLNHDAMYWYRQDPGQGLRLIYYSQIVNDFQKGDIAEGYSVSREKKESFPLTVTSAQKNPTAFYLCASSIPGLQPQHFGDGTRLSIL.